This entry describes one T cell receptor (beta chain). PCR primers comprised 60 Vbeta and 13 Jbeta primers. Assay used: immunoSEQ multiplex PCR; TCRdb lists only in-frame clones, some missing. The sample yields about 160,000 clones, roughly 78% seen once. Each donor's status was that of a healthy bone marrow donor. These data are taken from a study of cytomegalovirus exposure and HLA in healthy donors. Germline V gives CDR1 MNHNS, CDR2 SASEGT. CDR3 size: 16 residues. The J segment lost 6 bases and the V segment lost 4 bases, leaving 5 bases of the junction unmatched. This chain links TRBV6-1 with TRBJ2-2; 13 nucleotides agree with TRBD2. This clonotype originated in a man over 45 in good health and CMV-seropositive. Input material: PBMCs. The CDR3: CASSVPGLAGPGELFF. As DNA, the CDR3 is TGTGCCAGCAGTGTTCCGGGACTAGCGGGACCCGGGGAGCTGTTTTTT.